Shown below are 30 T cell receptor beta chains from a single sample sequenced in a study of shared clonotypes between healthy human individuals. Positive CCR7 selection of CD45RO-negative cells yielded the naive CD8 cells, and terminally differentiated effector memory CD45RA+ cells were excluded. Sequenced by immunoSEQ multiplex PCR; TCRdb stores in-frame clones only, minus some. The sample lists some 580,000 clones, roughly 98% occurring once. The sequencing sample was made of naive CD8+ T cells sorted from blood. The origin of the receptors is a man aged 25-45 years in good health.

The V and J genes are TRBV5-6 and TRBJ2-1, with a weak D call TRBD2 (6 bases). V lost 0 bases to trimming and J lost 9 bases, with 10 bases between them. Germline assignment: CDR1 SGHDT and CDR2 YYEEEE. The CDR3 totals 13 residues. For the CDR3, the DNA is TGTGCCAGCAGCTTGGCGGGAGCAGGTGAGCAGTTCTTC. This gives the protein CASSLAGAGEQFF. The complete variable domain, with remaining parts taken from reference TRBV5-6 and TRBJ2-1, reads DAGVTQSPTHLIKTRGQQVTLRCSPKSGHDTVSWYQQALGQGPQFIFQYYEEEERQRGNFPDRFSGHQFPNYSSELNVNALLLGDSALYLCASSLAGAGEQFFGPGTRLTVL.

The rearrangement links TRBV5-1 to TRBJ1-2; D may be TRBD1 (6 bases). V lost 0 bases, J lost 2 bases, and 14 bases lay in between. Germline V lookup: CDR1 SGHRS, CDR2 YFSETQ. The CDR3 contains 16 residues. The CDR3: CASSLGPGQRNYGYTF. The DNA of the CDR3 is TGCGCCAGCAGCTTGGGACCGGGACAACGCAACTATGGCTACACCTTC.

Remarks on this clone: At one boundary the junction diverges from the germline segment, which might be a read error. The V and J genes are TRBV9 and TRBJ2-5, with 14 bases matching TRBD2. Per germline, CDR1 SGDLS and CDR2 YYNGEE. The CDR3 loop spans 20 amino acids. CDR3 nucleotides: TGTGCCAGCGGCGTTTCCGGGACTAGCGGGAGTTGGGGGTACCAAGAGACCCAGTACTTC. It is translated as CASGVSGTSGSWGYQETQYF.

This clone was counted once. The J gene is TRBJ1-2, the V gene TRBV5-4; possible D gene TRBD1, 5 bases. Germline assignment: CDR1 SGHNT and CDR2 YYREEE (reference sequence). This CDR3 spans 16 amino acids. The V end lost 0 bases, the J end lost 4 bases, and 16 bases lay between the germline ends. Here the CDR3 DNA reads TGTGCCAGCAGCTTGGCCGGGGACGCGACCAGCTATGGCTACACCTTC. Residues: CASSLAGDATSYGYTF. The variable domain in full, completed from reference TRBV5-4 and TRBJ1-2, reads ETGVTQSPTHLIKTRGQQVTLRCSSQSGHNTVSWYQQALGQGPQFIFQYYREEENGRGNFPPRFSGLQFPNYSSELNVNALELDDSALYLCASSLAGDATSYGYTFGSGTRLTVV.

Worth noting for this clone: Other nucleotide sequences from this sample produce the same CDR3. V and J are TRBV18 and TRBJ2-1; D is possibly TRBD1 (5 bases). This CDR3 comprises 13 residues. The germline V gene encodes CDR1 KGHSH and CDR2 LQKENI. V lost 3 bases and J 3 bases, leaving 6 bases between the germline ends. CDR3 protein: CASSPDNYNEQFF. The CDR3, as DNA: TGTGCCAGCTCACCGGACAACTACAATGAGCAGTTCTTC.

The chain uses TRBV27 and TRBJ1-2, with TRBD1 matching 12 bases. Losses at the gene ends were 6 bases for V and 6 bases for J; bases not matched to a gene: 11. This CDR3 contains 16 residues. Germline V gene sequence: CDR1 MNHEY, CDR2 SMNVEV (reference sequence). As DNA, the CDR3 is TGTGCCAGCAGCAGATCCGGGACAGGGGGCGGAGATGGCTACACCTTC. Its protein product is CASSRSGTGGGDGYTF.

About this clone itself: The sample contains more than one DNA sequence encoding this CDR3. The gene calls are TRBV27 and TRBJ2-7, with D perhaps matching TRBD1 (5 bases). Trimming cost V 2 bases and J 3 bases, with 11 bases left between them. CDR1 is MNHEY, CDR2 SMNVEV, per germline (reference sequence). The length of the CDR3 is 14 residues. The CDR3 loop reads CASSLGSGRYEQYF. In DNA form, the CDR3 reads TGTGCCAGCAGTTTAGGTTCAGGGCGCTACGAGCAGTACTTC.

The chain uses TRBV6-1 and TRBJ2-5; maybe TRBD2 (5 bases). V was clipped by 1 base and J by 5 bases, with 11 bases between them. CDR3 length equals 14 residues. The germline gives CDR1 MNHNS, CDR2 SASEGT. The CDR3 protein is CASSEGGSWETQYF. The CDR3 nucleotides read TGTGCCAGCAGTGAAGGCGGGTCTTGGGAGACCCAGTACTTC.

V usage is TRBV11-2 and J usage is TRBJ2-1; no clear D. The CDR3 is 14 residues long. Trimming pared 1 base from V and 8 bases from J, leaving 12 bases between. The germline CDR1 and CDR2 sequences are SGHAT and FQNNGV. The CDR3 loop is CASSLGPLEDEQFF. The DNA of the CDR3 is TGTGCCAGCAGCTTAGGCCCTCTAGAAGATGAGCAGTTCTTC.

The rearrangement links TRBV25-1 to TRBJ2-7; 10 nucleotides align to TRBD1. V lost 4 bases and J lost 4; bases outside the gene matches: 7. CDR1 is MGHDK and CDR2 is SYGVNS in the germline V gene. The CDR3 is made up of 15 amino acids. The chain's CDR3 is CASSGPGQGTYEQYF. As DNA, the CDR3 is TGTGCCAGCAGTGGACCGGGACAGGGGACATACGAGCAGTACTTC.

The chain carries TRBV7-9 and TRBJ2-7, with D possibly matching TRBD2 (5 bases). This CDR3 region has 14 residues. The V gene's germline CDR1 is SEHNR and CDR2 FQNEAQ (reference sequence). V was shortened by 5 bases and J by 2 bases, with 13 bases between the two germline ends. This CDR3 reads CASSPGSGTYEQYF. The CDR3 DNA sequence: TGTGCCAGCAGCCCCGGATCGGGGACCTACGAGCAGTACTTC.

V is TRBV4-1 and J is TRBJ1-1; 7 bases are a match to TRBD1. Trimming at V came to 3 bases and at J to 4 bases, leaving 5 bases not matched to a gene. This CDR3 comprises 14 residues. The germline V gene encodes CDR1 MGHRA and CDR2 YSYEKL. The CDR3 reads CASSQAGTVTEAFF. CDR3 nucleotide sequence: TGCGCCAGCAGCCAGGCCGGGACAGTCACTGAAGCTTTCTTT.

This chain links TRBV9 with TRBJ2-1; D perhaps matches TRBD1 (5 bases). Trimming cost V 4 bases and J 9 bases, with 14 bases left between them. Germline lookup yields CDR1 SGDLS and CDR2 YYNGEE. This CDR3 spans 13 amino acids. The CDR3 loop is CASSRGADPEQFF. The CDR3 DNA sequence: TGTGCCAGCAGCCGTGGGGCCGATCCTGAGCAGTTCTTC.

V and J are TRBV7-2 and TRBJ2-7; 9 bases match TRBD2. The V gene end was trimmed by 6 bases and the J gene end by 3 bases; junction bases not matched to a gene: 3. CDR1 SGHTA and CDR2 FQGNSA come from the germline V gene. This CDR3 is 13 amino acids long. The chain's CDR3 is CASRGTSSYEQYF. The CDR3 coding sequence is TGTGCCAGCAGAGGGACTAGCAGCTACGAGCAGTACTTC.

V is TRBV6-6 and J is TRBJ2-5; D possibly corresponds to TRBD2 (5 bases). Trimming took off 5 bases at V and 4 bases at J, with 14 bases between the two ends. The germline V gene encodes CDR1 MNHNY and CDR2 SVGAGI (reference sequence). There are 14 residues in the CDR3. The CDR3 loop reads CASSRTGKRETQYF. CDR3 nucleotide sequence: TGTGCCAGCAGTCGAACCGGGAAGAGAGAGACCCAGTACTTC.

The rearrangement uses TRBV28 and TRBJ2-2; no reliable D call. CDR3 length equals 16 residues. Per the germline V gene, CDR1 is MDHEN and CDR2 is SYDVKM. V gave up 2 bases and J gave up 5 bases, with 15 bases separating them. CDR3 nucleotide sequence: TGTGCCAGCAGTTTAGGAGTCGGTACCCGTACCGGGGAGCTGTTTTTT. Translating it yields CASSLGVGTRTGELFF.

The chain couples TRBV7-9 to TRBJ2-5, with 8 bases aligning to TRBD1. This CDR3 spans 15 amino acids. Germline V gene sequence: CDR1 SEHNR, CDR2 FQNEAQ (reference sequence). J was trimmed by 5 bases and V by 1 base; bases with no gene match: 6. The CDR3 protein is CASSLVTGGVETQYF. In DNA form, the CDR3 reads TGTGCCAGCAGCTTAGTAACAGGGGGTGTCGAGACCCAGTACTTC.

The chain uses TRBV14 and TRBJ2-3; D uncertain. CDR3 length: 14 residues. V dropped 3 bases and J dropped 4 bases, with 11 bases sitting between them. CDR1 SGHDN and CDR2 FVKESK come from the germline V gene. This chain's CDR3 is CASSQFSVSDTQYF. CDR3 nucleotide sequence: TGTGCCAGCAGCCAGTTTTCAGTTTCAGATACGCAGTATTTT.

The CDR3 sequence is CASSLSSRGWSEAFF. The CDR3, as DNA: TGTGCCAGCAGTCTGTCCTCTAGGGGATGGAGTGAAGCTTTCTTT. The chain combines TRBV27 with TRBJ1-1; maybe TRBD1 (5 bases). The germline V and J ends were trimmed by 5 bases and 7 bases, with 20 bases remaining between them. The CDR3 totals 15 residues. Germline assignment: CDR1 MNHEY and CDR2 SMNVEV (reference sequence).

The CDR3, as DNA: TGCGCCAGCAGCGGGTTGGCGGGAGGGCCATCCCATGAGCAGTTCTTC. Amino acid sequence: CASSGLAGGPSHEQFF. V and J are TRBV10-1 and TRBJ2-1, with 9 bases that match TRBD2. J was trimmed by 8 bases and V by 6 bases; bases with no gene match: 14. The CDR3 consists of 16 residues. CDR1 is WNHNN and CDR2 is SYGVQD in the germline V gene (reference sequence).

The chain is built from TRBV28 and TRBJ2-1; D is undetermined. V gave up 2 bases and J gave up 7 bases, with 12 bases separating them. The CDR3 spans 14 residues. Germline CDR1 MDHEN, CDR2 SYDVKM. The CDR3 spells CASSLRVIGNEQFF. The CDR3 DNA reads TGTGCCAGCAGTTTAAGGGTAATCGGGAATGAGCAGTTCTTC.

About this clone: Other DNA sequences of this sample code for an identical CDR3. The chain joins TRBV7-9 to TRBJ2-7, with D maybe TRBD2 (5 bases). The V end lost 4 bases, the J end lost 5 bases, and 9 bases lay between the germline ends. From germline, CDR1 is SEHNR and CDR2 FQNEAQ (reference sequence). This CDR3 region has 12 residues. Here the CDR3 reads CASSSLGDEQYF. The CDR3 region has the DNA TGTGCCAGCAGCTCATTGGGAGACGAGCAGTACTTC.

The V gene is TRBV29-1, the J gene TRBJ2-3; 7 positions match TRBD1. Trimming at V came to 7 bases and at J to 4 bases, leaving 23 bases not matched to a gene. CDR3 length equals 18 residues. From germline, CDR1 is SQVTM and CDR2 ANQGSEA. CDR3 in amino acids: CSARQGIAAVRRADTQYF. The DNA of the CDR3 is TGCAGCGCCCGACAGGGTATCGCAGCGGTCAGAAGGGCAGATACGCAGTATTTT.

This clone was seen only once. The chain couples TRBV10-3 to TRBJ2-7; 11 nucleotides agree with TRBD1. The CDR3 has 14 residues. With V trimmed by 11 bases and J by 4 bases, 10 bases remained unmatched. In germline, CDR1 is ENHRY, CDR2 SYGVKD. The CDR3 reads CAAWRGDRGYEQYF. The CDR3 DNA sequence: TGTGCCGCTTGGAGGGGGGACAGGGGGTACGAGCAGTACTTC.

V and J are TRBV28 and TRBJ1-5; tentative D call: TRBD1 (5 bases). The CDR3 is 15 residues long. Germline V gene lookup returns CDR1 MDHEN and CDR2 SYDVKM. Trimming took off 8 bases at V and 2 bases at J, with 16 bases between the two ends. CDR3 region: CASLYRGMGNQPQHF. CDR3 DNA sequence: TGTGCCAGCCTTTATAGGGGAATGGGCAATCAGCCCCAGCATTTT.

This rearrangement joins TRBV19 to TRBJ2-7; TRBD1 is a possible D gene (6 bases). CDR3 length: 13 amino acids. The V gene's germline CDR1 is LNHDA and CDR2 SQIVND (reference sequence). V was clipped by 3 bases and J by 4 bases, with 10 bases between them. The CDR3 loop is CASSMFQGYEQYF. The CDR3 bases are TGTGCCAGTAGTATGTTCCAGGGGTACGAGCAGTACTTC. The complete variable domain, with remaining parts taken from reference TRBV19 and TRBJ2-7, reads DGGITQSPKYLFRKEGQNVTLSCEQNLNHDAMYWYRQDPGQGLRLIYYSQIVNDFQKGDIAEGYSVSREKKESFPLTVTSAQKNPTAFYLCASSMFQGYEQYFGPGTRLTVT.

V usage is TRBV28 and J usage is TRBJ2-3; 8 nucleotides align to TRBD2. The CDR3 is 19 amino acids. V lost 3 bases to trimming and J lost 0 bases; unmatched junction nucleotides: 14. The germline V gene encodes CDR1 MDHEN and CDR2 SYDVKM. CDR3 in amino acids: CASSFRVSGNALSTDTQYF. The CDR3 DNA sequence: TGTGCCAGCAGTTTTAGGGTTAGCGGGAACGCGTTAAGCACAGATACGCAGTATTTT.

This sequence joins TRBV11-2 and TRBJ2-3; the D is unclear. The CDR3 is 12 amino acids. Germline values: CDR1 SGHAT, CDR2 FQNNGV. V was clipped by 5 bases and J by 5 bases, with 8 bases between them. CDR3 nucleotides: TGTGCCAGCAGCCCCGGAAAAGATACGCAGTATTTT. As protein: CASSPGKDTQYF.

The rearrangement uses TRBV18 and TRBJ2-5, with D perhaps TRBD1 (5 bases). The germline V and J ends were trimmed by 2 bases and 1 base, with 11 bases remaining between them. Germline CDR1 is KGHSH and CDR2 is LQKENI. This CDR3 is built from 15 residues. In nucleotides, the CDR3 is TGTGCCAGCTCACCAGGTCAGGGTGTCCAAGAGACCCAGTACTTC. It specifies CASSPGQGVQETQYF.

In DNA, the CDR3 is TGTGCCAGCAGTTTAGCCGGGCGGGCCTACAATGAGCAGTTCTTC. This encodes CASSLAGRAYNEQFF. The V and J genes are TRBV27 and TRBJ2-1; maybe TRBD2 (5 bases). Germline values: CDR1 MNHEY, CDR2 SMNVEV (reference sequence). This CDR3 contains 15 residues. V was trimmed by 2 bases and J by 2 bases, leaving 10 bases between them.